These T cell receptor beta chains were read from a single sample in a study of memory CD4+ T cells and cytomegalovirus serostatus. Clones were sequenced by immunoSEQ multiplex PCR, and TCRdb holds only the in-frame ones, with some missing. The sample contains 85,000 to 100,000 clones, 80% of which appear only once. The material sequenced was memory CD4+ T cells from blood. The receptors shown here come from an adult in good health and CMV-seropositive. Each CDR3 is given with its conserved first and last residue. The D gene is left open where the match is weak. Part of the rows lack a size; the others show once, few, many or a class for expanded clones.

14	-	-	TRBV28	TRBJ1-3	CASRPGTPGNTIYF	TGTGCCAGCAGGCCCGGGACACCTGGAAACACCATATATTTT
15	-	once	TRBV5-1	TRBJ2-7	CASSLLGGGGGEQYF	TGCGCCAGCAGCTTGTTAGGGGGAGGGGGCGGCGAGCAGTACTTC
14	TRBD2	-	TRBV6-6	TRBJ2-7	CASSSGTIDYEQYF	TGTGCCAGCAGTTCCGGGACTATCGACTACGAGCAGTACTTC
15	TRBD2	-	TRBV6-1	TRBJ2-3	CASSPGGRATDTQYF	TGTGCCAGCAGCCCCGGCGGGAGGGCCACAGATACGCAGTATTTT
16	TRBD1	-	TRBV6-1	TRBJ2-7	CASSGPEMTGRYEQYF	TGTGCCAGCAGTGGCCCGGAAATGACAGGGCGCTACGAGCAGTACTTC
16	-	-	TRBV5-6	TRBJ2-1	CASSLVRDVSYNEQFF	TGTGCCAGCAGCTTGGTCAGGGACGTCTCCTACAATGAGCAGTTCTTC
16	-	-	TRBV28	TRBJ2-1	CASSLPSSTSSNEQFF	TGTGCCAGCAGTTTGCCTTCTTCGACGAGTAGCAATGAGCAGTTCTTC
18	TRBD2	-	TRBV4-2	TRBJ2-1	CASSQGPLQAGGVDEQFF	TGTGCCAGCAGCCAAGGTCCCCTACAGGCGGGAGGGGTGGATGAGCAGTTCTTC
13	TRBD1	-	TRBV15	TRBJ1-2	CATRQGEPSGYTF	TGTGCCACCCGACAGGGGGAACCCAGCGGCTACACCTTC
16	-	-	TRBV11-2	TRBJ1-1	CASSSPPGRQNTEAFF	TGTGCCAGCAGCTCCCCTCCGGGACGGCAGAACACTGAAGCTTTCTTT
15	TRBD2	-	TRBV18	TRBJ2-3	CASSEREGRLDTQYF	TGTGCCAGCTCCGAGCGGGAGGGCCGGTTAGATACGCAGTATTTT
15	TRBD2	-	TRBV7-9	TRBJ2-7	CASSLGLGPPEEQYF	TGTGCCAGCAGCCTGGGACTAGGCCCACCTGAGGAGCAGTACTTC
16	-	-	TRBV28	TRBJ2-1	CASSSFAGRSYNEQFF	TGTGCCAGCAGTTCCTTCGCGGGACGGTCCTACAATGAGCAGTTCTTC
12	-	-	TRBV28	TRBJ2-7	CASRPQGYEQYF	TGTGCCAGCAGGCCCCAAGGTTACGAGCAGTACTTC
14	TRBD2	-	TRBV28	TRBJ2-7	CASSFNGRDYEQYF	TGTGCCAGCAGTTTCAACGGGAGGGACTACGAGCAGTACTTC
15	TRBD1	-	TRBV28	TRBJ1-2	CASSLGAGGVYGYTF	TGTGCCAGCAGTTTAGGGGCAGGGGGCGTCTATGGCTACACCTTC
15	-	-	TRBV27	TRBJ2-2	CASSYEGPNTGELFF	TGTGCCAGCAGTTATGAGGGGCCAAACACCGGGGAGCTGTTTTTT
14	-	once	TRBV5-1	TRBJ2-2	CASSPLLAPGELFF	TGCGCCAGCAGCCCGCTCCTAGCGCCGGGGGAGCTGTTTTTT
15	TRBD1	-	TRBV27	TRBJ2-5	CASSSWTGGQETQYF	TGTGCCAGCAGTAGTTGGACAGGGGGCCAAGAGACCCAGTACTTC
14	-	-	TRBV7-8	TRBJ2-7	CATTVPGTSYEQYF	TGTGCCACCACCGTGCCGGGGACCTCCTACGAGCAGTACTTC
14	-	-	TRBV29-1	TRBJ2-3	CSAGGLFSTDTQYF	TGCAGCGCCGGTGGTCTTTTTAGCACAGATACGCAGTATTTT
13	-	-	TRBV2	TRBJ2-5	CASNSGSQETQYF	TGTGCCAGCAATTCAGGTTCGCAAGAGACCCAGTACTTC
13	TRBD1	-	TRBV2	TRBJ2-1	CASSEFRDRARFF	TGTGCCAGCAGTGAATTTAGGGACAGGGCGAGGTTCTTC
13	-	once	TRBV6-4	TRBJ2-1	CASSVGAGYEQFF	TGTGCCAGCAGTGTTGGGGCGGGCTATGAGCAGTTCTTC